This T cell receptor beta chain stems from a study of T-cell reconstitution after alpha-beta-depleted transplantation in children. Broader study findings: By one year post-transplant, T-cell counts and diversity largely arose from T cells that were newly produced. Alpha-beta T cells present about two months after transplant were reported to originate from several hundred expanded graft clones. Recipient T cells and thymic progenitors that survived were the source of the high TCRbeta diversity seen at day 60 in some patients.

Unique molecular identifiers featured in how the TCRbeta library was prepared. TCRdb recomputed calls from the PCR reads with MiXCR, one row per CDR3 protein. Seen here are 250,000 to 300,000 distinct CDR3 sequences, approximately 10% observed once, and the top ten hold about 25%. Germline lookup yields CDR1 SGHVS and CDR2 FQNEAQ. The CDR3 runs to 15 residues. V was pared by 1 base and J by 9 bases, with 9 bases of the junction left unmatched. This clonotype was detected a few times. Its matching antigen is unknown. V and J are TRBV7-8 and TRBJ2-1; 7 bases match TRBD2. The TCR sequence derives from a male patient between 2 and 15 years old who had a stem cell transplant for chronic granulomatous disease, so the T cells may come from the graft donor. The starting material was peripheral blood, obtained 180 days after TCRalphabeta/CD19-depleted stem cell transplant. This chain's CDR3 is CASSLVGEGRGEQFF. CDR3 DNA sequence: TGTGCCAGCAGCTTAGTGGGGGAGGGCCGGGGTGAGCAGTTCTTC.